This T cell receptor beta chain was sequenced for a study of human T cells and chemical hapten exposure. The study, taken as a whole, reports: While controls formed fewer of them, expanded TCRs formed significantly more large CDR3 similarity clusters. Healthy people's immune response may differ from that of the donors, who had alopecia. No change in TCRs above 1 in 1000 frequency was produced by DPC sensitization.

Time point: patch test 1, 2 weeks after DPC sensitization. As for treatment: therapeutic diphenylcyclopropenone sensitization with weekly scalp DPC. The table lists this clonotype with many counts. The antigen remains unidentified. Original processing notes: Samples held a median of approximately 96,000 TCRs, range about 23,224–690,600. One entry per CDR3 protein, called by TCRdb with MiXCR from the RACE reads. TCRdb, not the original authors, processed these V and J calls. The sample yields fewer than 500,000 distinct CDR3 sequences, 4% to 5.5% seen once. Sequencing used whole blood, obtained in connection with sensitization to the hapten diphenylcyclopropenone (DPC). The clonotype originates from a woman in her forties or fifties with alopecia areata. Some clones in this sample may be carry-over from other donors' samples.

The CDR3 bases are TGTGCCAGCAGTTTAGTGGGCATATCCTACGAGCAGTACTTC. Amino acids: CASSLVGISYEQYF. This chain joins TRBV28 and TRBJ2-7; no clear D gene. CDR1 and CDR2 (germline): MDHEN, SYDVKM. This CDR3 is built from 14 residues. Trimming stripped 2 bases from V and 1 base from J, with 9 bases between.